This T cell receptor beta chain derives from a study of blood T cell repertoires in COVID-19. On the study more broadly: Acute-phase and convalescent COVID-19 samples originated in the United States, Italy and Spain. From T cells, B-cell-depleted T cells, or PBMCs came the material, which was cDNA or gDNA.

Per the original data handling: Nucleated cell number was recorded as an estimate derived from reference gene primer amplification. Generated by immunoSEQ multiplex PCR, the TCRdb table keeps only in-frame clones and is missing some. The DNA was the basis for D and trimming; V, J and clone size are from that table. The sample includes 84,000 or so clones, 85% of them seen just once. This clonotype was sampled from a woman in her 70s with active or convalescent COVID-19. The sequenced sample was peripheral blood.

CDR3 nucleotides: TGTGCCAGCAGTTACCGGGACAGGGGGCTGTTTTTT. As protein: CASSYRDRGLFF. The gene calls are TRBV6-2 or TRBV6-3 and TRBJ2-2, with TRBD1 matching 10 bases. The CDR3 runs 12 residues. CDR1 is MNHEY, CDR2 SVGEGT, per germline. The V and J ends lost 2 bases and 13 bases, in that order; junction bases with no gene match: 1.